This T cell receptor (beta chain) came from a study of OX40 agonist ivuxolimab in advanced cancers. Blood was sampled at baseline, cycle 4 day 1, and cycle 7 day 1. Profiled with immunoSEQ multiplex PCR; TCRdb holds only in-frame clones, not every one. This sample has 15,000 to 20,000 clones, with 85% to 90% found just once. V lost 5 bases and J 2 bases, leaving 13 bases between the germline ends. The germline V gene has CDR1 SEHNR and CDR2 FQNEAQ (reference sequence). CDR3 size: 15 residues. Source: CD4+ or CD8+ T cells sorted from blood, taken in a trial of the OX40 agonist ivuxolimab. The chain combines TRBV7-9 with TRBJ2-1; tentative D call: TRBD1 (8 bases). The receptor's source is an adult with an advanced solid tumor such as melanoma, head and neck, liver or kidney cancer. This CDR3 is CASSKQGGTYNEQFF. CDR3 in DNA: TGTGCCAGCAGCAAACAGGGGGGGACCTACAATGAGCAGTTCTTC.